What follows is one T cell receptor (beta chain) and its context. This clonotype was seen only a few times. The specificity of this receptor is unknown. Base qualities are not provided; no much larger clone lies one nucleotide away. Taken with the paper, the label for treatment or condition translates to: allogeneic hematopoietic cell transplantation with graft depleted of TCRalphabeta T cells and CD19 B cells. The transplant recipients were children given TCRalphabeta/CD19-depleted allogeneic hematopoietic cell grafts. These data come from a study of T-cell reconstitution after alpha-beta-depleted transplantation in children (dated by TCRdb to the mid-2010s). Background on the whole study: Using TCR repertoire profiling, the study followed T-cell immune reconstitution in a quantitative way in children after TCRalphabeta/CD19-depleted allogeneic hematopoietic cell transplantation. What the research found in general, with its limitations: In some patients, the high TCRbeta diversity seen at day 60 was put down to recipient T cells and intrathymic progenitors that had survived conditioning. The apparently early recovery of alphabetaT-cell counts about two months after transplant reportedly depended on only several hundred rapidly expanded clones that came from non-depleted graft cells. Over the following months the frequencies of hyperexpanded clones went down, and after one year T-cell counts and TCRbeta diversity were mostly credited to newly produced T cells.

The CDR3 contains 11 residues, cysteine and phenylalanine counted. The DNA shown is the 33-base CDR3, in frame from base 1. The trim is 3 bases for V and 3 bases for J, with a gap of 3 bases between the germline ends. The germline V gene (reference sequence) gives CDR1 as DFQATT and CDR2 as SNEGSKA. To prepare the library, PCR was applied. Sequenced on an Illumina HiSeq 2500. Molecular barcoding was employed in the preparation of TCR libraries, with unique molecular identifiers being used to normalize TCRbeta repertoire quantification. TCRdb itself trimmed the public reads at Q25 with fastp, ran MiXCR and retained productive beta chains. Identical CDR3 protein sequences are pooled into one entry, listed with their most common genes and DNA. This sample is represented by around 580,000 distinct CDR3 sequences; 23% of them were singletons. The ten most abundant clones make up 13% to 15% of the sample.

The material sequenced was PBMCs, mostly from graft donor cells, taken 360 days after TCRalphabeta/CD19-depleted stem cell transplant. The chain was built from TRBV20-1 and TRBJ1-3; confidence is insufficient to name the D gene. The receptor was isolated from a boy in the first two years of life who had a stem cell transplant for acute myeloid leukemia, so the T cells may come from the graft donor. CDR3 reads: CSARIGNTIYF. Read as DNA, the sequence is TGCAGTGCTAGGATTGGAAACACCATATATTTT.